The rows below give T cell receptor beta chains drawn from one sample of a study of post-analysis software for immune sequencing data. One entry per CDR3 protein results from TCRdb running MiXCR on the PCR reads. The sample lists some 890,000 distinct CDR3 sequences, roughly half occurring once. Sequences were obtained from blood. The receptors here all came from a girl aged 5-17 years with multiple sclerosis. The CDR3 runs from the conserved cysteine through the conserved F or W. A D gene is named only where the DNA matches it firmly. The listing skips clone size in some rows; elsewhere it reads once, few, many or a size class.

j_call clone_size v_call d_call cdr3_aa cdr3_nt
TRBJ2-7 . TRBV20-1 . CSAPRDHYEQYF TGCAGTGCTCCAAGAGACCACTACGAGCAGTACTTC
TRBJ2-7 few TRBV7-2 . CASTVGGYSYEQYF TGTGCCAGCACCGTTGGGGGCTATAGCTACGAGCAGTACTTC
TRBJ2-5 few TRBV11-1 . CASSPDHKQTQYF TGTGCCAGCAGTCCGGACCACAAGCAGACCCAGTACTTC
TRBJ2-5 many TRBV5-1 . CASRGETQYF TGCGCCAGCAGGGGAGAGACCCAGTACTTC
TRBJ2-1 . TRBV5-1 TRBD2 CASSPWTSGGYNEQFF TGTGCCAGCTCACCGTGGACTAGCGGGGGCTACAATGAGCAGTTCTTC
TRBJ1-2 few TRBV3-1 . CASSLSRGHGYTF TGTGCCAGCAGCCTCAGCAGGGGACATGGCTACACCTTC
TRBJ2-1 few TRBV20-1 . CSARPASVEQFF TGCAGTGCTAGACCAGCTAGCGTTGAGCAGTTCTTC
TRBJ1-5 few TRBV20-1 TRBD1 CSVTGASNQPQHF TGCAGTGTGACAGGGGCGAGCAATCAGCCCCAGCATTTT
TRBJ2-7 . TRBV7-9 . CASSLYGLRGYEQYF TGTGCCAGCAGCTTATACGGGTTGCGAGGCTACGAGCAGTACTTC
TRBJ2-7 . TRBV7-3 TRBD1 CTSSLDRDYEQYF TGTACCAGCAGCTTGGACAGGGATTACGAGCAGTACTTC
TRBJ2-1 . TRBV7-2 . CASKKFSNFGDEQFF TGTGCCAGCAAAAAATTTTCGAACTTTGGGGATGAGCAGTTCTTC
TRBJ2-1 . TRBV7-3 TRBD2 CASSLTAGGPIGSYNEQFF TGTGCCAGCAGCTTAACAGCGGGAGGGCCCATTGGCTCCTACAATGAGCAGTTCTTC
TRBJ2-7 few TRBV20-1 TRBD2 CSAMRGISYEQYF TGCAGTGCCATGCGGGGGATCTCCTACGAGCAGTACTTC
TRBJ2-6 few TRBV12-3/TRBV12-4 . CASSLIQGRGANVLTF TGTGCCAGCAGTTTAATCCAGGGGAGAGGGGCCAACGTCCTGACTTTC
TRBJ1-2 . TRBV9 TRBD1 CASSASGQGGSGYTF TGTGCCAGCAGCGCGTCCGGACAGGGCGGGAGCGGCTACACCTTC
TRBJ2-3 . TRBV7-3 TRBD2 CASSLLASGVIDTQYF TGTGCCAGCAGCTTATTGGCTAGCGGGGTCATAGATACGCAGTATTTT
TRBJ2-7 few TRBV3-1 . CASRAAGSYEQYF TGTGCCAGCCGGGCCGCGGGCTCCTACGAGCAGTACTTC
TRBJ2-3 once TRBV20-1 TRBD2 CSAQTSGVLTDTQYF TGCAGTGCCCAGACTAGCGGGGTATTGACAGATACGCAGTATTTT
TRBJ1-2 . TRBV20-1 . CSASRRDTLNYGYTF TGCAGTGCTAGTAGACGCGATACCCTTAACTATGGCTACACCTTC
TRBJ1-2 . TRBV2 . CASSSNGPYGYTF TGTGCCAGCAGTTCTAACGGGCCCTATGGCTACACCTTC
TRBJ2-5 few TRBV29-1 . CSAGWDPETQYF TGCAGCGCCGGTTGGGATCCAGAGACCCAGTACTTC
TRBJ2-1 . TRBV6-1 TRBD2 CATRTSGANEQFF TGTGCCACCCGGACTAGCGGGGCGAATGAGCAGTTCTTC
TRBJ2-7 . TRBV5-1 . CASSQETQGAYEQYF TGCGCCAGCAGCCAAGAAACCCAGGGTGCCTACGAGCAGTACTTC
TRBJ1-6 . TRBV3-1 . CASSQLQINSPLHF TGTGCCAGCAGCCAATTGCAGATCAATTCACCCCTCCACTTT
TRBJ2-7 . TRBV20-1 TRBD2 CSAMGLAGGISYEQYF TGCAGTGCTATGGGACTAGCGGGAGGGATCTCCTACGAGCAGTACTTC
TRBJ2-7 few TRBV10-3 . CAISSEGRGYEQYF TGTGCCATCAGTTCAGAGGGCCGGGGTTACGAGCAGTACTTC
TRBJ2-1 . TRBV6-1 . CAIAGPSASYNEQFF TGTGCCATCGCCGGGCCTAGCGCCTCCTACAATGAGCAGTTCTTC
TRBJ2-3 . TRBV29-1 . CSAIRDMASTDTQYF TGCAGCGCCATCCGGGACATGGCTAGCACAGATACGCAGTATTTT
TRBJ2-5 . TRBV6-5 . CASSGDFQETQYF TGTGCCAGCAGTGGGGATTTCCAAGAGACCCAGTACTTC
TRBJ2-7 . TRBV5-1 . CASSTGTVPYEQYF TGCGCCAGCAGCACCGGGACCGTACCCTACGAGCAGTACTTC
TRBJ2-7 few TRBV7-9 TRBD1 CASSLTGASDYEQYF TGTGCCAGCAGCCTAACAGGGGCCTCCGATTACGAGCAGTACTTC
TRBJ2-4 . TRBV12-3/TRBV12-4 . CASKDLLRGEQYF TGTGCCAGCAAGGATCTACTTAGAGGGGAGCAGTACTTC
TRBJ1-2 few TRBV29-1 TRBD1 CSVRQGDGYTF TGCAGCGTCAGACAGGGGGATGGCTACACCTTC
TRBJ2-1 . TRBV6-5 TRBD1 CASSTGQGTTSYNEQFF TGTGCCAGCAGTACTGGACAGGGGACCACCTCCTACAATGAGCAGTTCTTC
TRBJ2-3 . TRBV5-1 TRBD2 CASSFEGRERTDTQYF TGCGCCAGCAGCTTCGAGGGGAGGGAGAGAACAGATACGCAGTATTTT
TRBJ2-7 . TRBV20-1 TRBD1 CSAPEPTGTGGYEQYF TGCAGTGCCCCCGAACCGACCGGGACAGGAGGGTACGAGCAGTACTTC
TRBJ1-2 . TRBV12-3/TRBV12-4 . CASNPSGGTNYGYTF TGTGCCAGCAACCCCTCGGGAGGGACTAACTATGGCTACACCTTC
TRBJ2-1 . TRBV25-1 . CASRSGLYNEQFF TGTGCCAGCAGGTCGGGGCTATACAATGAGCAGTTCTTC
TRBJ2-4 . TRBV29-1 . CSVATGMPKNIQYF TGCAGCGTTGCTACAGGGATGCCCAAAAACATTCAGTACTTC
TRBJ2-2 . TRBV5-1 TRBD1 CASSWGTGANTGELFF TGCGCCAGCAGCTGGGGGACAGGGGCGAACACCGGGGAGCTGTTTTTT
TRBJ2-1 once TRBV7-9 . CASSPPGRNEQFF TGTGCCAGCAGCCCTCCGGGGAGGAATGAGCAGTTCTTC
TRBJ2-7 few TRBV10-3 . CAISENTYEQYF TGTGCCATCAGTGAGAACACGTACGAGCAGTACTTC
TRBJ2-5 few TRBV7-2 TRBD2 CASSTYLSGGEETQYF TGTGCCAGCAGCACCTACCTTAGCGGGGGAGAAGAGACCCAGTACTTC
TRBJ2-7 once TRBV20-1 TRBD2 CSASVPIAGGSYEQYF TGCAGTGCTAGTGTTCCTATAGCGGGGGGTTCCTACGAGCAGTACTTC
TRBJ2-1 few TRBV5-1 . CASSFTGLIGNEQFF TGCGCCAGCAGCTTTACGGGGTTGATAGGCAATGAGCAGTTCTTC
TRBJ1-1 few TRBV29-1 . CSVSREHTEAFF TGCAGCGTCTCTCGGGAACACACTGAAGCTTTCTTT
TRBJ2-1 few TRBV5-1 . CASSPLGGTLYYNEQFF TGCGCCAGCAGCCCCTTGGGGGGTACCTTATACTACAATGAGCAGTTCTTC
TRBJ1-1 few TRBV9 . CASTPMTGLGNTEAFF TGTGCCAGCACACCCATGACCGGGCTGGGGAACACTGAAGCTTTCTTT
TRBJ2-7 . TRBV6-2/TRBV6-3 . CASSSPRNEQYF TGTGCCAGCAGTTCCCCTAGGAACGAGCAGTACTTC
TRBJ2-1 . TRBV20-1 . CSARPVAGIYNEQFF TGCAGTGCCCGCCCTGTGGCGGGTATATACAATGAGCAGTTCTTC
TRBJ2-7 . TRBV7-9 . CASSFLRDDYEQYF TGTGCCAGCAGCTTCCTCCGGGACGACTACGAGCAGTACTTC
TRBJ1-1 . TRBV29-1 TRBD1 CSFWTGREAFF TGCAGCTTTTGGACAGGTCGGGAAGCTTTCTTT
TRBJ2-3 few TRBV6-4 . CASRSRGVPTDTQYF TGTGCCAGCAGAAGCAGGGGCGTCCCCACAGATACGCAGTATTTT
TRBJ1-5 many TRBV7-2 TRBD1 CASSPDGGGQPQHF TGTGCCAGCAGCCCTGACGGAGGGGGCCAGCCCCAGCATTTT
TRBJ2-5 once TRBV2 . CASSAKELEPRQTQYF TGTGCCAGCAGTGCTAAGGAATTGGAGCCCCGGCAGACCCAGTACTTC
TRBJ2-3 . TRBV25-1 . CASSWDGDFTDTQYF TGTGCCAGCAGTTGGGACGGAGACTTCACAGATACGCAGTATTTT
TRBJ2-3 . TRBV12-3/TRBV12-4 TRBD2 CASSLGTSGRRADTQYF TGTGCCAGCAGCCTAGGGACTAGCGGGAGGAGGGCAGATACGCAGTATTTT